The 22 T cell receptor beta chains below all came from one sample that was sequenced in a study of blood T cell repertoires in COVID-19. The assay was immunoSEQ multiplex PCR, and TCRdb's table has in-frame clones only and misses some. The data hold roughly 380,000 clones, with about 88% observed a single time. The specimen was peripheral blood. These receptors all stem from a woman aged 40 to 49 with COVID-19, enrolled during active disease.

The chain's CDR3 is CASSLRQGAYYGYTF. As DNA, the CDR3 is TGTGCCAGCAGTTTACGCCAGGGGGCATACTATGGCTACACCTTC. The chain links TRBV28 to TRBJ1-2, with TRBD1 matching over 8 bases. V was clipped by 2 bases and J by 3 bases; unmatched bases: 5. CDR1 is MDHEN and CDR2 is SYDVKM in the germline V gene. This CDR3 has 15 residues.

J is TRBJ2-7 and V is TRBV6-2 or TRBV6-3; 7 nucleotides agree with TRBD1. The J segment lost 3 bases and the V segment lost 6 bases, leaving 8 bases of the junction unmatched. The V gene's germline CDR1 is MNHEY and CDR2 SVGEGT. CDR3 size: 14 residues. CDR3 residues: CASSFRDSFYEQYF. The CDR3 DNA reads TGTGCCAGCAGCTTCCGGGACAGCTTCTACGAGCAGTACTTC.

The CDR3 DNA reads TGCAGCGTGGAGCAGTTCCTACCCCACTATGGCTACACCTTC. Translation gives CSVEQFLPHYGYTF. The chain couples TRBV29-1 to TRBJ1-2; D unclear. From germline, CDR1 is SQVTM and CDR2 ANQGSEA. Trimming shortened V by 6 bases and J by 3 bases, and 17 bases separated the two germline ends. This CDR3 contains 14 residues.

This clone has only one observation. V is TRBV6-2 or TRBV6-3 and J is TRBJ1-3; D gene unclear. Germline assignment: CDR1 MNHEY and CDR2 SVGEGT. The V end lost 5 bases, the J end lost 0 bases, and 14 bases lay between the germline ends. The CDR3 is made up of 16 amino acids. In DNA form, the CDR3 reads TGTGCCAGCAGTAGCGCCTCCGTTAGCTCTGGAAACACCATATATTTT. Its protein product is CASSSASVSSGNTIYF.

The DNA of the CDR3 is TGTGCCGCGAGTGGTAGGACTCGCCAATTGCCGACTTTC. Translated, it gives CAASGRTRQLPTF. The chain is built from TRBV28 and TRBJ2-6; D may be TRBD2 (5 bases). CDR3 size: 13 residues. CDR1 and CDR2 (germline): MDHEN, SYDVKM. The germline V and J ends were trimmed by 11 bases and 18 bases, with 26 bases remaining between them.

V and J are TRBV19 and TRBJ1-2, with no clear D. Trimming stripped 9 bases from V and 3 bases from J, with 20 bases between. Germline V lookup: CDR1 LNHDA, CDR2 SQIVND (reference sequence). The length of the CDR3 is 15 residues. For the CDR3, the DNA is TGTGCCAGCCTCGATCTTAGATTAGTAGACTATGGCTACACCTTC. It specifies CASLDLRLVDYGYTF.

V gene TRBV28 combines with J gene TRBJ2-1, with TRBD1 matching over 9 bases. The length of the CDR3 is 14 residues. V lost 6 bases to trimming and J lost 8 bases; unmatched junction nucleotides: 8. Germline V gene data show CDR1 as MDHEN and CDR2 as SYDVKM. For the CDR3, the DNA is TGTGCCAGCAGGGGGACAGGGCGAATGTATGAGCAGTTCTTC. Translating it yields CASRGTGRMYEQFF.

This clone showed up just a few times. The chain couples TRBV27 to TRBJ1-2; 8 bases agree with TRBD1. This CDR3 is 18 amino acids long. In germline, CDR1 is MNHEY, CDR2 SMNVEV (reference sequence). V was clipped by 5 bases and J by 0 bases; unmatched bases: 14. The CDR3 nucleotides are TGTGCCAGCAGTGTCCGACAGGGGAGTGGGGATACTAACTATGGCTACACCTTC. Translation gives CASSVRQGSGDTNYGYTF.

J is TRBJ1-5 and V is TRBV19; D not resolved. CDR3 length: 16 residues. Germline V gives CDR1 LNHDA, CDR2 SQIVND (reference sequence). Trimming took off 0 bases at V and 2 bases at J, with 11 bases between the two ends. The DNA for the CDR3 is TGTGCCAGTAGTATAGAACACATGGGAGGCAATCAGCCCCAGCATTTT. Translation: CASSIEHMGGNQPQHF. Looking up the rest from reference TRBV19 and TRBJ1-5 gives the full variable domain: DGGITQSPKYLFRKEGQNVTLSCEQNLNHDAMYWYRQDPGQGLRLIYYSQIVNDFQKGDIAEGYSVSREKKESFPLTVTSAQKNPTAFYLCASSIEHMGGNQPQHFGDGTRLSIL.

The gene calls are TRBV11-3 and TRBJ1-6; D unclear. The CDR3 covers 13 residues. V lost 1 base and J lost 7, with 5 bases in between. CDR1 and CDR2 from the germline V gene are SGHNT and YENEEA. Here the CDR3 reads CASSLGANSPLHF. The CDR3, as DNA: TGTGCCAGCAGCTTAGGAGCGAATTCACCCCTCCACTTT. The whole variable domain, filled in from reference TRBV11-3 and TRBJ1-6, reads EAGVVQSPRYKIIEKKQPVAFWCNPISGHNTLYWYLQNLGQGPELLIRYENEEAVDDSQLPKDRFSAERLKGVDSTLKIQPAELGDSAVYLCASSLGANSPLHFGNGTRLTVT.

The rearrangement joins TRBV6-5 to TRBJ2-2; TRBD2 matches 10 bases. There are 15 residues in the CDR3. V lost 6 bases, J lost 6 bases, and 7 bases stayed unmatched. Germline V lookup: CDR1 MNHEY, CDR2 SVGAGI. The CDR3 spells CASSQAGGEAGELFF. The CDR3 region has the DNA TGTGCCAGCAGCCAAGCGGGGGGGGAGGCCGGGGAGCTGTTTTTT.

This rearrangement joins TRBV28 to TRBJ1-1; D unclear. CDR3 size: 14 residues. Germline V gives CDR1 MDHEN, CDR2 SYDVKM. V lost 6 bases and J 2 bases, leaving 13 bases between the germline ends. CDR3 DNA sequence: TGTGCCAGCAGCCGTACCCGGGGAAACACTGAAGCTTTCTTT. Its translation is CASSRTRGNTEAFF.

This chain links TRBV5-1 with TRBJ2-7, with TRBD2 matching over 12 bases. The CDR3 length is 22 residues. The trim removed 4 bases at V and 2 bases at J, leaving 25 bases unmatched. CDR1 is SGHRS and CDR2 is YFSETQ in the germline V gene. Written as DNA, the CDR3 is TGCGCCAGCAGCAACCAGCTTGAGCTCACCCGACTAGCGGGAGTTACCCCCTACGAGCAGTACTTC. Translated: CASSNQLELTRLAGVTPYEQYF.

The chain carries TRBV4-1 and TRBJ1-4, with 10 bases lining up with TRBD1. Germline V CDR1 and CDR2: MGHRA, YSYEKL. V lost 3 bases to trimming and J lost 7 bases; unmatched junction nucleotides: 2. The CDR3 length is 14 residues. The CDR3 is CASSQGQGSEKLFF. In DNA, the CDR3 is TGCGCCAGCAGCCAGGGACAGGGGAGTGAAAAACTGTTTTTT.

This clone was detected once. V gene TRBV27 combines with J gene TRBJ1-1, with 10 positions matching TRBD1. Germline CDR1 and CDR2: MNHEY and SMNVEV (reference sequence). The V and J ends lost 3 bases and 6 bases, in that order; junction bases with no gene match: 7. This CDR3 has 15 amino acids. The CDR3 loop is CASSFRTGGRAEAFF. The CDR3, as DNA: TGTGCCAGCAGTTTCCGGACAGGGGGAAGGGCTGAAGCTTTCTTT.

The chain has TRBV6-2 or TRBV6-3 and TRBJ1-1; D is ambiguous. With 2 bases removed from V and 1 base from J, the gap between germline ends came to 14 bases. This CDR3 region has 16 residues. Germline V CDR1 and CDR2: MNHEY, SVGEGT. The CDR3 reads CASSYRSGFGNTEAFF. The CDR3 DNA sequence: TGTGCCAGCAGTTACAGGTCAGGTTTCGGGAACACTGAAGCTTTCTTT.

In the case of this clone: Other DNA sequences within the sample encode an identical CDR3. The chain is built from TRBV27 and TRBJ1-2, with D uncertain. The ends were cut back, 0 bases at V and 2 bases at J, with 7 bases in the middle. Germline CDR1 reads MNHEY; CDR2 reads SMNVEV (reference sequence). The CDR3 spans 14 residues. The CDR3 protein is CASSLSGGNYGYTF. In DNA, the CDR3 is TGTGCCAGCAGTTTATCGGGAGGGAACTATGGCTACACCTTC.

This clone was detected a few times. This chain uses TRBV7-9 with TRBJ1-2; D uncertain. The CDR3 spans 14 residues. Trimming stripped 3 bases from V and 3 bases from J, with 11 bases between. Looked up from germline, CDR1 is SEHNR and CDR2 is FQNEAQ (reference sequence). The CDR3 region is CASSFIVADYGYTF. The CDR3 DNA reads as TGTGCCAGCAGCTTCATTGTAGCTGACTATGGCTACACCTTC. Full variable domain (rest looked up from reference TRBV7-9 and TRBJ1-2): DTGVSQNPRHKITKRGQNVTFRCDPISEHNRLYWYRQTLGQGPEFLTYFQNEAQLEKSRLLSDRFSAERPKGSFSTLEIQRTEQGDSAMYLCASSFIVADYGYTFGSGTRLTVV.

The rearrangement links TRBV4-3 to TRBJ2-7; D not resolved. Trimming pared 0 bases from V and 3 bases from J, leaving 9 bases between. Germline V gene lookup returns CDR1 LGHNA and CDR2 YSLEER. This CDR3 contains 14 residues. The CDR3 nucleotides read TGCGCCAGCAGCCAAGATGTGTCGGGCTACGAGCAGTACTTC. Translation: CASSQDVSGYEQYF.

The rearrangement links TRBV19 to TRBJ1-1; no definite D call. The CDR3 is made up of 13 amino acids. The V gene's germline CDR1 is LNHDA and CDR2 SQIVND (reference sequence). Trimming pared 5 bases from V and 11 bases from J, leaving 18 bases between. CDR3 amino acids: CASSVPGLDRAFF. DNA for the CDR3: TGTGCCAGTAGTGTTCCGGGTCTAGATAGGGCTTTCTTT.

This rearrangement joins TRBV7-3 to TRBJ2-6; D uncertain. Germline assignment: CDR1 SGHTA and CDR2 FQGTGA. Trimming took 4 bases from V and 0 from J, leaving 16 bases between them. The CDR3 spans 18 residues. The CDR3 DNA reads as TGTGCCAGCAGCTGGCGTGGGCCCGTGGGCTCTGGGGCCAACGTCCTGACTTTC. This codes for CASSWRGPVGSGANVLTF.

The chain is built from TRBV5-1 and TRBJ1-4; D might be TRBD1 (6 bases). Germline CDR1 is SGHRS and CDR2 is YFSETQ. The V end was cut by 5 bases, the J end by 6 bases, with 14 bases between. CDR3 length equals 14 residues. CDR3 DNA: TGCGCCAGCAGTAGAAGGACAGAAGATGAAAAACTGTTTTTT. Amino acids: CASSRRTEDEKLFF.